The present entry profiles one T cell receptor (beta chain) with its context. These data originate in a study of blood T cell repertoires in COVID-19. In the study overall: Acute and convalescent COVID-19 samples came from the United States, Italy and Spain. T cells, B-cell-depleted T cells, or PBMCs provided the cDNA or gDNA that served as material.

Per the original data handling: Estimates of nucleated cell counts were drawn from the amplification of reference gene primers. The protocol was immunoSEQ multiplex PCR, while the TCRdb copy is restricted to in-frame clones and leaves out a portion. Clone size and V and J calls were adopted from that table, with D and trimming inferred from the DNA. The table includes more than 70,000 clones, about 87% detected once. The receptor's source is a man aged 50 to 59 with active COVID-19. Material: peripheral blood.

CDR3 protein: CASSRGPAGGADTQYF. The DNA of the CDR3 is TGTGCCAGCAGCCGAGGGCCAGCGGGGGGCGCAGATACGCAGTATTTT. The chain has TRBV7-8 and TRBJ2-3; 9 nucleotides match TRBD2. The J segment lost 4 bases and the V segment lost 5 bases, leaving 10 bases of the junction unmatched. The CDR3 is 16 residues long. CDR1 SGHVS and CDR2 FQNEAQ come from the germline V gene. Variable domain in full (rest from reference TRBV7-8 and TRBJ2-3): GAGVSQSPRYKVAKRGQDVALRCDPISGHVSLFWYQQALGQGPEFLTYFQNEAQLDKSGLPSDRFFAERPEGSVSTLKIQRTQQEDSAVYLCASSRGPAGGADTQYFGPGTRLTVL.